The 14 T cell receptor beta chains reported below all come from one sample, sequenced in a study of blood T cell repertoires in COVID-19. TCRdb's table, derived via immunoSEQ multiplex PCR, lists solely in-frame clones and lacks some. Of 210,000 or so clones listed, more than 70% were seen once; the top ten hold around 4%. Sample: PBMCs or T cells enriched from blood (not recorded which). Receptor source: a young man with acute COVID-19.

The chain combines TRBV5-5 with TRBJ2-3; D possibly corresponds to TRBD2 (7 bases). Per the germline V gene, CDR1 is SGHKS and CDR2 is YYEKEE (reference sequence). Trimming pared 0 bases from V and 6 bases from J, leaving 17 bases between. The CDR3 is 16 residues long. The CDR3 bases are TGTGCCAGCAGCTTGGCGATACTACAGGGAGGGGATACGCAGTATTTT. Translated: CASSLAILQGGDTQYF.

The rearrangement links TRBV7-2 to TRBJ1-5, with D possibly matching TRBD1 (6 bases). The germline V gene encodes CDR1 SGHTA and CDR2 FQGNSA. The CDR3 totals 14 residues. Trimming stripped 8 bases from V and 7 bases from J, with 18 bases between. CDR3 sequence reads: CASSRGSLGQPQHF. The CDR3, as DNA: TGTGCCAGCTCGAGGGGGTCCCTGGGGCAGCCCCAGCATTTT. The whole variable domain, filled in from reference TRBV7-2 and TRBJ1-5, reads GAGVSQSPSNKVTEKGKDVELRCDPISGHTALYWYRQSLGQGLEFLIYFQGNSAPDKSGLPSDRFSAERTGGSVSTLTIQRTQQEDSAVYLCASSRGSLGQPQHFGDGTRLSIL.

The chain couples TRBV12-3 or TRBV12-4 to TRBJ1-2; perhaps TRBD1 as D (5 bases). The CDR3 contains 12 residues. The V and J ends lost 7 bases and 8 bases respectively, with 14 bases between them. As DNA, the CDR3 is TGTGCCAGCACCCGGACGGGGGGGGGCTACACCTTC. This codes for CASTRTGGGYTF.

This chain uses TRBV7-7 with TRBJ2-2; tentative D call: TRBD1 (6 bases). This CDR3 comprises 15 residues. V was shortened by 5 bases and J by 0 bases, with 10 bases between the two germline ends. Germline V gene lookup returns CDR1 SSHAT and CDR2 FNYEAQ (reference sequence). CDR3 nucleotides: TGTGCCAGCAGCCCCAGGGGTCCGAACACCGGGGAGCTGTTTTTT. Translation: CASSPRGPNTGELFF.

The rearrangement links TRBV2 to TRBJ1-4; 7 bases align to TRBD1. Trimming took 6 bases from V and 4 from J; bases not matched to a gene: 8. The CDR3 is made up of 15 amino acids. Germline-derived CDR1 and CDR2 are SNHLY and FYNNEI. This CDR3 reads CASRGLTGNNEKLFF. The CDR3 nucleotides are TGTGCCAGCAGGGGATTGACAGGGAATAATGAAAAACTGTTTTTT.

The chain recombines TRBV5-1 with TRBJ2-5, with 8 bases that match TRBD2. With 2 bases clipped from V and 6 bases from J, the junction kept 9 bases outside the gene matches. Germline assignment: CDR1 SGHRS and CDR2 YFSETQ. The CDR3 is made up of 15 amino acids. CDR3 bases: TGCGCCAGCAGCTTTACCGGGGGGGCCAGGAAGACCCAGTACTTC. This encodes CASSFTGGARKTQYF.

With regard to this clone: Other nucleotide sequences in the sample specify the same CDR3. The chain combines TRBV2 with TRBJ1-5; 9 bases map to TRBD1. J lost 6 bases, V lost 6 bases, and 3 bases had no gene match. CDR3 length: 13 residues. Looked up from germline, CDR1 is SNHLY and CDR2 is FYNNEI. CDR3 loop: CASRGQGSQPQHF. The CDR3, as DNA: TGTGCCAGCAGGGGACAGGGATCTCAGCCCCAGCATTTT.

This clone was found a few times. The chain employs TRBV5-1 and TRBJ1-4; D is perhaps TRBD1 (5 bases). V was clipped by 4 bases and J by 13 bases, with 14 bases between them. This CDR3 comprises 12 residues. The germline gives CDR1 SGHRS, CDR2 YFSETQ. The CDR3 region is CASSPSFGGLFF. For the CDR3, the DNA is TGCGCCAGCAGCCCGTCCTTCGGGGGACTGTTTTTT.

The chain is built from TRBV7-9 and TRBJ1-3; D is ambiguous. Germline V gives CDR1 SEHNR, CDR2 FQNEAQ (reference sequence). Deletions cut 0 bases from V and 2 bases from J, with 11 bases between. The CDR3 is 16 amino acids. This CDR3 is CASSLAGRSPGNTIYF. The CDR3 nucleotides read TGTGCCAGCAGCTTAGCGGGCAGGTCACCTGGAAACACCATATATTTT.

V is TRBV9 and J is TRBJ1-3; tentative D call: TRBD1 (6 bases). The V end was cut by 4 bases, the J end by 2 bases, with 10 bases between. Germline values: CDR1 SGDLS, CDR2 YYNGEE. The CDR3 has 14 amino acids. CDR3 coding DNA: TGTGCCAGCAGCCCGGACAGCCCTGGAAACACCATATATTTT. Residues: CASSPDSPGNTIYF.

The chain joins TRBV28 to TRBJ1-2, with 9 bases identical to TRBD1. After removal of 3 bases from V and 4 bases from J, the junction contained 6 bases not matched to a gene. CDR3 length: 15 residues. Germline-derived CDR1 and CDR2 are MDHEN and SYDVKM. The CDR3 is CASSLPTGGVYGYTF. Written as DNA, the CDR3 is TGTGCCAGCAGTTTGCCGACAGGGGGTGTCTATGGCTACACCTTC.

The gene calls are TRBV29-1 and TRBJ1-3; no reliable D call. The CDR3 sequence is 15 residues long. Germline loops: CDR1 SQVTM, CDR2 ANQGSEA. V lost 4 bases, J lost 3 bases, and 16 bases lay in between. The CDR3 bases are TGCAGCGTTGGCGGAGGGCCCGAGGGTGGAAACACCATATATTTT. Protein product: CSVGGGPEGGNTIYF.

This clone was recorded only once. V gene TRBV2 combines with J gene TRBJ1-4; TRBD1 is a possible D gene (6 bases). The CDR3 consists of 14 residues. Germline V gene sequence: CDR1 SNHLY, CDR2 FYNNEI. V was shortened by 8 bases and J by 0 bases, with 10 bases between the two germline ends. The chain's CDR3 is CASLRQATNEKLFF. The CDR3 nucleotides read TGTGCCAGCCTTAGACAGGCAACTAATGAAAAACTGTTTTTT.

Here the CDR3 DNA reads TGTGCCAGCAGTTACCCGTCGGGACTCTACACCGGGGAGCTGTTTTTT. It specifies CASSYPSGLYTGELFF. The chain recombines TRBV6-2 or TRBV6-3 with TRBJ2-2; possibly TRBD2 for D (6 bases). The CDR3 covers 16 residues. Trimming removed 2 bases at V and 3 bases at J, with 13 bases between. The germline gives CDR1 MNHEY, CDR2 SVGEGT.